One and the same sample provided the 2 T cell receptor beta chains below, sequenced in a study of shared clonotypes between healthy human individuals. Produced via immunoSEQ multiplex PCR; TCRdb's table is partial and in-frame only. The repertoire holds about 2,500,000 clones, about 92% seen once, with under 0.15% in the top ten. The material sequenced was naive CD4+ T cells sorted from blood. Subset indicated: CD45RA+ positively selected. The origin of the receptors is a man aged 18 to 35 in good health.

The chain combines TRBV27 with TRBJ2-3; D might be TRBD1 or TRBD2, each matching 5 bases. The CDR3 extends over 15 amino acids. V gave up 4 bases and J gave up 4 bases, with 15 bases separating them. Germline V gene sequence: CDR1 MNHEY, CDR2 SMNVEV (reference sequence). The CDR3 DNA reads as TGTGCCAGCAGTTCCCGTTGGGGGTCGGCAGATACGCAGTATTTT. Amino acids: CASSSRWGSADTQYF.

This clone was counted once. The chain uses TRBV11-2 and TRBJ1-2, with D uncertain. The V gene lost 0 bases and the J gene lost 1 base, with 12 bases spanning the gap. Looked up from germline, CDR1 is SGHAT and CDR2 is FQNNGV. CDR3 length equals 16 residues. CDR3 bases: TGTGCCAGCAGCTTAGATGCGGGGATTTTTAACTATGGCTACACCTTC. Amino acids: CASSLDAGIFNYGYTF.